This TCR beta chain was obtained from a study of vaccination and CD4 T cells after COVID-19 (dated by TCRdb to between 2022 and 2023). Study-level background: SARS-CoV-2 positivity had been established in the convalescent patients by nasal swab PCR, and mild disease was recorded in roughly 10 of these patients and severe disease in one. The convalescent cohort included six males and four females, with two Hispanic individuals, seven Caucasians, two Asians and one multiracial person. Participants received two doses of either the Pfizer-BioNTech BNT162b2 vaccine (n=8) or the Moderna mRNA-1273 vaccine (n=2). Post-COVID blood samples were collected from convalescent patients a median of roughly 100 days after diagnosis, with a range of about 35 to 180 days. Post-vaccine blood samples were collected a median of around 10 weeks after the second vaccine dose, ranging from roughly 12 to 241 days. The cultures were stimulated with overlapping spike peptide pools from SARS-CoV-2 and from the common cold coronaviruses HCoV-NL63, HCoV-OC43 and HCoV-229E. Control cultures received a CEFX viral epitope pool as the positive control, an HIV-1 Nef peptide pool as the negative control, or no peptide. The spike-specific CD4+ TCR repertoire was compared before and after mRNA vaccination in approximately ten COVID-19 convalescent patients and a few infection-naive healthy vaccine recipients. The full study reports these points: Of the vaccine-specific clones found in convalescent patients, nearly all (304 of 307) were mono-reactive for SARS-CoV-2 spike instead of being cross-reactive with common cold coronaviruses. Relatively few convalescent patients were included in the study, and early timepoints after natural infection were not analyzed. Among convalescent patients, a median roughly 90% of the SARS-CoV-2-reactive clones seen after vaccination appeared only after vaccination, which suggests priming specific to the vaccine. The median number of SARS-CoV-2-reactive clonotypes rose from 20 to 25 after infection to approximately 41 after vaccination, but the change was not significant.

Library preparation employed PCR. DNA from cultured CD4+ T cells underwent TCR sequencing with the Oncomine TCR Beta short-read assay at the Johns Hopkins FTIC core. Genomic DNA was extracted from the cultured CD4+ T cells with the QIAamp micro DNA kit. Oncomine TCR Beta libraries made from cultured CD4+ T cells were pooled using unique dual indexes and sequenced on an Illumina iSeq 100. In the source study's methods: Non-productive sequences were removed, and CDR3s that did not start with C, did not end with F or W, or were shorter than 7 amino acids were discarded. Antigen-specific clonotypes were identified with the MANAFEST web application by comparing peptide-stimulated wells with reference and other culture wells. To be called positive, a clone needed an FDR below 0.05, an odds ratio above 5, and a productive frequency above 0.1% in at least two of three replicate wells. A clonotype counted as cross-reactive if it showed significant expansion both in the SARS-CoV-2 spike wells and in at least one common cold coronavirus spike condition. CDR3 homology was assessed with Levenshtein distances (stringdist) and unrooted phylogenetic trees (ape) in R version 3.6.1. The public reads were quality trimmed at Q25 with fastp and then assembled into clones with MiXCR by TCRdb, keeping productive beta chains. For every CDR3 protein sequence, its rows merge into one entry that carries the most common genes and DNA. The V and J calls shown here were made by TCRdb, not taken from the authors' results. The sample profile shows about 26,000 distinct CDR3 sequences; approximately 40% of them were found once. 11% of the sample belongs to the ten largest clones.

Read against the paper, the sample's treatment or condition label means: roughly 10-day PBMC culture with coronavirus spike peptide pools or control peptides (ViraFEST assay). To expand antigen-specific T cells with peptide pools and then pick out the expanded clonotypes through TCR sequencing, the study relied on the ViraFEST assay. The convalescent patients' positive SARS-CoV-2 PCR tests were from March to December 2020, which was before the Alpha, Beta and Delta variants emerged in the United States. Each well held under 2.5 million PBMCs cultured in IMDM containing around 5% human AB serum and 9 to 10 IU/ml IL-2, with 10 ug/ml peptide pools added. Half of the culture medium was replaced with fresh IL-2-containing medium on days 3 and 7. CD4+ T cells were isolated after roughly 9 days of culture through negative selection using the EasySep CD4+ T cell isolation kit. PBMCs were separated from whole blood using Ficoll-Paque Plus gradient centrifugation and then either used fresh or cryopreserved at -140C. Triplicate wells were generally used for each culture condition.

Including cysteine and phenylalanine, the CDR3 has 15 amino acids. Solely the CDR3 DNA is kept, with 45 bases framed from the first base. Germline trimming: 7 bases from V, 7 bases from J; junction bases outside gene matches: 15. In the germline V gene (reference sequence), CDR1 corresponds to SGHNT and CDR2 to YYREEE. This clonotype was counted only a few times. Its antigen remains undetermined. Base qualities are not provided; no much larger clone lies one nucleotide away. Sequencing input: CD4+ T cells from blood, cultured in vitro. The receptor chain draws on TRBV5-4 and TRBJ1-1; 8 bases in between match TRBD1. This TCR was recovered from a human donor who had recovered from COVID-19. The nucleotides are TGTGCCAGCCGATCGAATTTCAGGGGGCGTAGTGAAGCTTTCTTT. Its translation reads: CASRSNFRGRSEAFF.